This T cell receptor (beta chain) is from a study of Tregs in tolerant kidney transplant recipients. Overall study findings and caveats: Validation in larger populations is needed because few patients were studied.

CDR3 length: 18 residues. Germline V gives CDR1 MGHRA, CDR2 YSYEKL. The ends lost 1 base at V and 0 bases at J; junction bases unmatched: 11. TCRdb's table, derived via immunoSEQ multiplex PCR, lists solely in-frame clones and lacks some. This sample has roughly 64,000 clones, with over 75% found just once. This clone was seen just once. Its antigen is unknown. Recipients received nonmyeloablative bone marrow transplants from related graft donors, with transient mixed chimerism. Unstimulated Tregs (CD4+CD25+CD127-) and CD4+CD25- non-Tregs were sorted from PBMCs. This specimen consisted of CD4+ T cells from blood (PBMCs), obtained 6 months after the transplant. The sequence came from a human patient who received a combined kidney and bone marrow transplant. Among the T cells, some may be from the graft donor. The rearrangement links TRBV4-1 to TRBJ2-7; TRBD2 aligns across 8 bases. As DNA, the CDR3 is TGCGCCAGCAGCCAAGTCCCGGGGGGGCTGACGAGCTCCTACGAGCAGTACTTC. Translated: CASSQVPGGLTSSYEQYF.